This TCR beta chain was obtained from a study of blood T cells in healthy people across ages. Findings and caveats of the study: Age brought a roughly linear fall in TCR beta diversity measured per million T cells.

On this clonotype: Antigen specificity is unknown.

A second about 7 to 12 cycle PCR used barcoded and J-beta primers. TCRdb re-called the 5' RACE reads through MiXCR, storing one row per CDR3 protein. The sample has some 1.4 million distinct CDR3 sequences, approximately 38% seen once; the top ten hold 7.9%. The source of this sequence is a woman younger than 35 in good health. Sequencing input: blood.

CDR3 nucleotide sequence: TGTGCCAGCAGTCCGAACGGGAACCTAATCCCCGGCGGGGAGCTGTTTTTT. Translated, it gives CASSPNGNLIPGGELFF. This chain uses TRBV2 with TRBJ2-2; D is perhaps TRBD2 (5 bases). This CDR3 has 17 amino acids. Per germline, CDR1 SNHLY and CDR2 FYNNEI. With 5 bases removed from V and 7 bases from J, the gap between germline ends came to 23 bases.